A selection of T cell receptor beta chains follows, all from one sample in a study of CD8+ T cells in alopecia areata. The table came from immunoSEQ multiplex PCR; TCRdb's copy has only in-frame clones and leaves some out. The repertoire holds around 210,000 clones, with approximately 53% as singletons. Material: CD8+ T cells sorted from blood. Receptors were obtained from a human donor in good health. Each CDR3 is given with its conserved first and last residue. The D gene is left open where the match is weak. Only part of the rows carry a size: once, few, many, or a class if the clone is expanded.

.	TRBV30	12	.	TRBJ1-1	TGTGCCTGGAGTGTAGTAGGAACTGAAGCTTTCTTT	CAWSVVGTEAFF
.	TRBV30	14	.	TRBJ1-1	TGTGCCTGGAGTATCGTGCGGGTCAGGACTGAAGCTTTCTTT	CAWSIVRVRTEAFF
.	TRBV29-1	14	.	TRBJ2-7	TGCAGCGCCGGGGTGGGGGTCCGTTCCTACGAGCAGTACTTC	CSAGVGVRSYEQYF
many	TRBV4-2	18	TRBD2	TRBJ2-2	TGTGCCAGCAGCCAAGAAGGGACTAGCGGGGGTCCCACCGGGGAGCTGTTTTTT	CASSQEGTSGGPTGELFF
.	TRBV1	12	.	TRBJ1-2	TGCACCAGCAGCCCAGCTAACTATGGCTACACCTTC	CTSSPANYGYTF
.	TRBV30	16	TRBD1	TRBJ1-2	TGTGCCTGGAGTGTATGGAGCACAGGGGGCAGCGGTGGCTACACCTTC	CAWSVWSTGGSGGYTF
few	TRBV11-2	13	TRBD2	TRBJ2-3	TGTGCCAGCAGCTTGGCCGGGAGGGATACGCAGTATTTT	CASSLAGRDTQYF
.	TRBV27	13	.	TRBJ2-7	TGTGCCAGCAGTTTGGGGACCCCCTACGAGCAGTACTTC	CASSLGTPYEQYF
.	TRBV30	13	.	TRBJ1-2	TGTGCCTGGAGTGTCGGGTTGGAGGAGGGCTACACCTTC	CAWSVGLEEGYTF
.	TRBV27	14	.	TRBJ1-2	TGTGCCAGCAGTTTAGGCAGAAGAAACTATGGCTACACCTTC	CASSLGRRNYGYTF
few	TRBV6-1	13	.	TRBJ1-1	TGTGCCAGCAGTGCCCCTGAGGACGCTCCCGCTTTCTTT	CASSAPEDAPAFF
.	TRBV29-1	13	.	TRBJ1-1	TGCAGCGTCGTAGGGGATGGGAACACTGAAGCTTTCTTT	CSVVGDGNTEAFF
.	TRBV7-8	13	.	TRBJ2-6	TGTGCCAGCAGCGGGCCGGGGGCCAACGTCCTGACTTTC	CASSGPGANVLTF
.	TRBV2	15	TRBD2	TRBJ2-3	TGTGCCAGCAGTCGGACTAGCGGGGGGCTTGATACGCAGTATTTT	CASSRTSGGLDTQYF
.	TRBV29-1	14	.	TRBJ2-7	TGCAGCGTTGATGAGGGAGTGGGTAGCCACGAGCAGTACTTC	CSVDEGVGSHEQYF
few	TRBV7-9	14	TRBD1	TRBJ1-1	TGTGCCAGCAGCTGGACAGGGACGAACACTGAAGCTTTCTTT	CASSWTGTNTEAFF
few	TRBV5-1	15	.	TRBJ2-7	TGCGCCAGCAGCTTCGACCGGTTCGGCGCCTACGAGCAGTACTTC	CASSFDRFGAYEQYF
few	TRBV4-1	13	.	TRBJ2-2	TGCGCCAGCAGCCAAGTCAGGTCCGGGGAGCTGTTTTTT	CASSQVRSGELFF
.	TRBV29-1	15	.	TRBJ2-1	TGCAGCGTTGCACAGGACGAAAGCTCCTACAATGAGCAGTTCTTC	CSVAQDESSYNEQFF
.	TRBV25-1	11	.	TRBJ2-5	TGTGCCAGCACCGTGGGGGAGACCCAGTACTTC	CASTVGETQYF
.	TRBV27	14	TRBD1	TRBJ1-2	TGTGCCAGCAGTTTTTCGACAGGGGGCTATGGCTACACCTTC	CASSFSTGGYGYTF
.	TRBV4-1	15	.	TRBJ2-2	TGCGCCAGCAGCCAAGACCCCCTTAGGACCGGGGAGCTGTTTTTT	CASSQDPLRTGELFF
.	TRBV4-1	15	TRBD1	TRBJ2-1	TGCGCCAGCAGCCAACAAGGGACAGGGTACAATGAGCAGTTCTTC	CASSQQGTGYNEQFF
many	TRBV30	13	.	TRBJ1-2	TGTGCCTGGAACACACCAGGGGACTATGGCTACACCTTC	CAWNTPGDYGYTF
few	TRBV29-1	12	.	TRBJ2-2	TGCAGCGTGTGGGACGCCTCCGGGGAGCTGTTTTTT	CSVWDASGELFF
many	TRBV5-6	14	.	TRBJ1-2	TGTGCCAGCAGCTTGGGGGGGTTACGCGATGGCTACACCTTC	CASSLGGLRDGYTF
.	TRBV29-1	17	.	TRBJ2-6	TGCAGCGTTGAACAACCGGGTCCCGATCCTGGGGCCAACGTCCTGACTTTC	CSVEQPGPDPGANVLTF
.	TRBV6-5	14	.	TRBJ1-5	TGTGCCAGCAGTACAGGGCCGAGCAATCAGCCCCAGCATTTT	CASSTGPSNQPQHF
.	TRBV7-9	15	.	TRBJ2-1	TGTGCCAGCAGCCCCCCGGCCCGAGATTACAATGAGCAGTTCTTC	CASSPPARDYNEQFF
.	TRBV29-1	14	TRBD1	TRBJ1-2	TGCAGCGTTGAACTGCAGGGGGGAGGCTATGGCTACACCTTC	CSVELQGGGYGYTF
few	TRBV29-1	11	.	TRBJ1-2	TGCAGCGTTGTAAACAGCCGGGGCTACACCTTC	CSVVNSRGYTF
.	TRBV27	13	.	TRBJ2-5	TGTGCCAGCAGTCCTTCGGGGCAAGAGACCCAGTACTTC	CASSPSGQETQYF
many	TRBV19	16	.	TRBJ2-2	TGTGCCAGTAGTATGGCGGGGGCCCCGGGCACCGGGGAGCTGTTTTTT	CASSMAGAPGTGELFF
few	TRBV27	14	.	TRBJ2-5	TGTGCCAGCAGTCCCGGCCTAACTCAAGAGACCCAGTACTTC	CASSPGLTQETQYF
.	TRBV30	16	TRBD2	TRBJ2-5	TGTGCCTGGACTCCCGTAGCGGGGGGCCGCCAAGAGACCCAGTACTTC	CAWTPVAGGRQETQYF
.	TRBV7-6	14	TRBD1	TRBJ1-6	TGTGCCAGCAGAATGACAGGGAACTCGTCACCCCTCCACTTT	CASRMTGNSSPLHF
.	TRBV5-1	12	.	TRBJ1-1	TGCGCCAGCAGCCGGAGAGGGACTGAAGCTTTCTTT	CASSRRGTEAFF
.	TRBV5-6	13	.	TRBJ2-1	TGTGCCAGCAGCTTGGGCAGGACCAATGAGCAGTTCTTC	CASSLGRTNEQFF
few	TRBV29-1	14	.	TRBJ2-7	TGCAGCGTTGAGGATACAGCCAGCTCCTACGAGCAGTACTTC	CSVEDTASSYEQYF
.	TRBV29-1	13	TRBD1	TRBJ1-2	TGCAGCGTTGCCGGGGCAGGGGGGTATGGCTACACCTTC	CSVAGAGGYGYTF
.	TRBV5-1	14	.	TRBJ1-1	TGCGCCAGCAGCGCTAGTACAGGGTACACTGAAGCTTTCTTT	CASSASTGYTEAFF
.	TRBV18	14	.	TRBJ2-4	TGTGCCAGCTCCCCTCAGGGGCCCAAAAACATTCAGTACTTC	CASSPQGPKNIQYF
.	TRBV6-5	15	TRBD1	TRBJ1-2	TGTGCCAGCGCCCTCGGGACAGGGGTAATCTATGGCTACACCTTC	CASALGTGVIYGYTF
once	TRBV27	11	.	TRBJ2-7	TGTGCCACCCGGGCTGGGTACGAGCAGTACTTC	CATRAGYEQYF
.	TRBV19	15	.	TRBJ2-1	TGTGCCAGTAGCCCTATAAAGCCCCGGCGGAATGAGCAGTTCTTC	CASSPIKPRRNEQFF
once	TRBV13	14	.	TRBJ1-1	TGTGCCAGCAGCCCAGGGGAGAGTTCCACTGAAGCTTTCTTT	CASSPGESSTEAFF
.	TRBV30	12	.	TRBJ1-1	TGTGCCTGGAGGAGGGCGGCCACTGAAGCTTTCTTT	CAWRRAATEAFF
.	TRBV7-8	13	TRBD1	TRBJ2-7	TGTGCCAGCAGACAAGGGACAGGGAACGAGCAGTACTTC	CASRQGTGNEQYF
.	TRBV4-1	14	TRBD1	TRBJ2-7	TGCGCCAGCAGCCAGGATACAGGGGGGAGGGAGCAGTACTTC	CASSQDTGGREQYF
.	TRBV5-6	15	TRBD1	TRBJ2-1	TGTGCCAGCAGCTTCTCTAGGGGGCCGTACAATGAGCAGTTCTTC	CASSFSRGPYNEQFF
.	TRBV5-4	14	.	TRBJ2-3	TGTGCCAGCAGCTTGGGCGGGGGCACAGATACGCAGTATTTT	CASSLGGGTDTQYF
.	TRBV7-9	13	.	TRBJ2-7	TGTGCCAGCAGCTCAGCGGCCCTGCGGGAGCAGTACTTC	CASSSAALREQYF
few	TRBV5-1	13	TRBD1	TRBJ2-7	TGCGCCAGCAGCCTGACAGGGAACTACGAGCAGTACTTC	CASSLTGNYEQYF
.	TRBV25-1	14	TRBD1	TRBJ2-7	TGTGCCAGCAGTGACCCGGGACAGGGGGGGGAGCAGTACTTC	CASSDPGQGGEQYF
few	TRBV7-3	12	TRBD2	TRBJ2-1	TGTGCCAGCGGTAGCGGGGGAAATGAGCAGTTCTTC	CASGSGGNEQFF